The 10 T cell receptor beta chains in this list originate from one sample, sequenced in a study of blood T cell repertoires in COVID-19. Using immunoSEQ multiplex PCR, the repertoire was profiled, and TCRdb retains in-frame clones only, with some absent. The profile covers hundreds of thousands of clones, with just under 90% appearing a single time and around 9.3% taken by the ten largest. Sequenced material: PBMCs or T cells enriched from blood (not recorded which). These receptors originate from a woman aged 45-59 years who had recovered from COVID-19.

The chain carries TRBV11-2 and TRBJ2-1; 13 bases fit TRBD2. With V trimmed by 4 bases and J by 8 bases, 14 bases remained unmatched. Germline V gene lookup returns CDR1 SGHAT and CDR2 FQNNGV. The CDR3 runs 18 residues. CDR3 sequence: CASSSLAGGPVHLDEQFF. The CDR3 DNA follows: TGTGCCAGCAGCTCACTAGCGGGGGGGCCTGTTCATTTGGATGAGCAGTTCTTC. Complete variable domain (other parts from reference TRBV11-2 and TRBJ2-1): EAGVAQSPRYKIIEKRQSVAFWCNPISGHATLYWYQQILGQGPKLLIQFQNNGVVDDSQLPKDRFSAERLKGVDSTLKIQPAKLEDSAVYLCASSSLAGGPVHLDEQFFGPGTRLTVL.

The chain uses TRBV10-3 and TRBJ1-1; a weak D match, TRBD1 (5 bases). Trimming pared 3 bases from V and 3 bases from J, leaving 17 bases between. CDR1 ENHRY and CDR2 SYGVKD come from the germline V gene. The CDR3 is made up of 16 amino acids. For the CDR3, the DNA is TGTGCCATCAGTGAACGCAGGGTCATAAGTGACACTGAAGCTTTCTTT. Translating gives CAISERRVISDTEAFF.

The chain is built from TRBV28 and TRBJ1-3, with D hard to call. V shed 7 bases and J shed 0 bases, with 10 bases lying between them. The germline V gene has CDR1 MDHEN and CDR2 SYDVKM. The CDR3 contains 14 residues. In DNA form, the CDR3 reads TGTGCCAGCACCCCATCAGGCTCTGGAAACACCATATATTTT. As protein: CASTPSGSGNTIYF.

The chain is built from TRBV6-2 or TRBV6-3 and TRBJ1-1; maybe TRBD1 (5 bases). Germline V gene lookup returns CDR1 MNHEY and CDR2 SVGEGT. This CDR3 region has 14 residues. V lost 5 bases and J 1 base, leaving 11 bases between the germline ends. The CDR3 bases are TGTGCCAGCAGTACTGAGACAGAGAACACTGAAGCTTTCTTT. Protein sequence: CASSTETENTEAFF.

The chain has TRBV7-6 and TRBJ2-2; D is unclear. Germline CDR1 is SGHVS and CDR2 is FNYEAQ. This CDR3 has 15 residues. V lost 2 bases to trimming and J lost 3 bases, with 10 bases between them. The DNA of the CDR3 is TGTGCCAGCAGCTTACGTCCCGAGGACACCGGGGAGCTGTTTTTT. Translating it yields CASSLRPEDTGELFF.

The CDR3 here is CASSFVTGKEDTQYF. CDR3 nucleotides: TGTGCCAGCAGCTTCGTAACGGGGAAGGAGGATACGCAGTATTTT. The chain joins TRBV7-2 to TRBJ2-3, with D tentatively TRBD2 (5 bases). With 3 bases removed from V and 6 bases from J, the gap between germline ends came to 16 bases. Germline CDR1 is SGHTA and CDR2 is FQGNSA. This CDR3 is 15 amino acids long.

J is TRBJ2-1 and V is TRBV7-2, with 9 bases aligning to TRBD2. The CDR3 has 16 residues. V lost 1 base, J lost 4 bases, and 5 bases stayed unmatched. Germline CDR1 and CDR2: SGHTA and FQGNSA. CDR3 in amino acids: CASSLGPLAGYNEQFF. CDR3 coding DNA: TGTGCCAGCAGCTTAGGTCCTCTAGCGGGGTACAATGAGCAGTTCTTC.

This chain joins TRBV28 and TRBJ1-1, with D unclear. Deletions cut 10 bases from V and 0 bases from J, with 9 bases between. The length of the CDR3 is 12 residues. Germline CDR1 and CDR2: MDHEN and SYDVKM. The CDR3 DNA follows: TGTGCCACGCAGGAAATGAACACTGAAGCTTTCTTT. Its protein is CATQEMNTEAFF.

This chain joins TRBV5-5 and TRBJ1-1; D remains ambiguous. V was clipped by 2 bases and J by 2 bases, with 7 bases between them. CDR3 size: 13 residues. The germline gives CDR1 SGHKS, CDR2 YYEKEE (reference sequence). CDR3 protein: CASSFWQNTEAFF. The CDR3 DNA reads as TGTGCCAGCAGCTTTTGGCAAAACACTGAAGCTTTCTTT. The whole variable domain, remainder taken from reference TRBV5-5 and TRBJ1-1, is DAGVTQSPTHLIKTRGQQVTLRCSPISGHKSVSWYQQVLGQGPQFIFQYYEKEERGRGNFPDRFSARQFPNYSSELNVNALLLGDSALYLCASSFWQNTEAFFGQGTRLTVV.

This clone was detected a few times. The same CDR3 arises from other DNA sequences in this sample as well. The rearrangement links TRBV4-1 to TRBJ2-7; 11 positions match TRBD2. With 1 base clipped from V and 1 base from J, the junction kept 0 bases outside the gene matches. CDR3 length: 15 amino acids. Germline V lookup: CDR1 MGHRA, CDR2 YSYEKL. The CDR3 spells CASSQGLAGSYEQYF. CDR3 DNA: TGCGCCAGCAGCCAAGGACTAGCGGGGTCCTACGAGCAGTACTTC.